This record covers a single T cell receptor (beta chain). Its antigen is not yet known. No base quality information exists; no much larger clone differs at one position. The CDR3 regions of human TCRbeta chains were subjected to immunosequencing. As for the original processing: Repertoire TCRs were checked for matches against a reference library of SARS-CoV-2-specific TCRs that had been generated using the MIRA antigen-specificity platform. Breadth was defined as the fraction of unique TCRs that were SARS-CoV-2-associated, and depth was defined as the fraction of total T cells that were SARS-CoV-2-associated. Each spike-specific TCR was assigned to its reactive spike region and to a CD4 or CD8 class using the MIRA data. Log10-transformed breadth and depth values were compared by one-way ANOVA with Sidak's multiple comparisons tests. TCRdb provides this immuneACCESS table in a form limited to in-frame rearrangements. Some clones are lacking; in checked studies, under half of them reflect an unresolved V gene, and why the rest are absent is not known. The V and J calls and clone size were taken over from that table, and D and trimming were inferred from the DNA. The sample yields about 190,000 clones; 85% to 95% were counted once. The top ten hold 1% to 1.5% of the sample.

The sample's time point, from its label and the paper: baseline before first vaccination. Vaccinee samples came from UK trials COV001 and COV002, including a single-blind randomized controlled phase 2/3 trial of AZD1222 (ChAdOx1 nCoV-19) in healthy adults. For TCRbeta chain sequencing, PBMC samples were collected from trial participants at day 0 and at day 28 after the second dose. The data belong to a study of T cell responses to AZD1222 COVID-19 vaccine (dated by TCRdb to the early 2020s). About the full investigation: AZD1222 recipients given second doses at about 4 weeks or at about 12 weeks were pooled, since spike-specific TCR depth and breadth were not found to differ between the two schedules. TCR sequencing was performed for 230 to 250 trial participants, of whom about 210 were given two doses of AZD1222 and some 25 were given two doses of MenACWY control vaccine. Trial participants were enrolled by age into 18-55, 56-69 and 70-plus year subgroups, with roughly 150, 30 and 60 TCR-sequenced participants respectively. The paper's findings and limits, for the study overall: Only a handful of AZD1222 recipients were SARS-CoV-2 seropositive at baseline, limiting conclusions about previously exposed vaccinees. Reportedly, close to half of the unique spike-specific TCRs recognized epitopes lying outside the regions that are mutated in the B.1.351 and B.1.1.7 variants. Because no day 14 peak-response samples were available, repertoires were characterized only after the peak T cell response. The whole spike protein was spanned by vaccine-associated CD4 TCRs, and dominant responses were seen in regions 160-218 and 743-854. The 56-69-year group was small, and its depth increase did not reach significance, likely because of low power. Spike-specific TCR breadth and depth rose significantly after two AZD1222 doses compared with day 0 and with MenACWY recipients. Most participants were white British and females outnumbered males, and the authors suggested that clonal diversity may have been underestimated.

CDR1 and CDR2, looked up from the germline V gene, are SGHDT and YYEEEE. V is cut by 1 base and J by 7 bases, and the space between the germline ends is 18 bases. Measured from the cysteine to the phenylalanine, the CDR3 is 16 residues long. Left in the record is the CDR3 DNA by itself, 48 bases read in frame from the first base. The sequence came from an adult in good health. The receptor chain draws on TRBV5-6 and TRBJ2-1; the D element could tentatively be TRBD1 or TRBD2, as 5 bases agree for each. The sample was peripheral blood, taken on day 0 of AZD1222 vaccination. The CDR3 here reads CASSLWLGLWGNEQFF. The bases read TGTGCCAGCAGCTTGTGGCTAGGACTGTGGGGGAATGAGCAGTTCTTC. With the portions outside the CDR3 filled from the reference TRBV5-6 and TRBJ2-1 genes, the complete variable region becomes DAGVTQSPTHLIKTRGQQVTLRCSPKSGHDTVSWYQQALGQGPQFIFQYYEEEERQRGNFPDRFSGHQFPNYSSELNVNALLLGDSALYLCASSLWLGLWGNEQFFGPGTRLTVL.